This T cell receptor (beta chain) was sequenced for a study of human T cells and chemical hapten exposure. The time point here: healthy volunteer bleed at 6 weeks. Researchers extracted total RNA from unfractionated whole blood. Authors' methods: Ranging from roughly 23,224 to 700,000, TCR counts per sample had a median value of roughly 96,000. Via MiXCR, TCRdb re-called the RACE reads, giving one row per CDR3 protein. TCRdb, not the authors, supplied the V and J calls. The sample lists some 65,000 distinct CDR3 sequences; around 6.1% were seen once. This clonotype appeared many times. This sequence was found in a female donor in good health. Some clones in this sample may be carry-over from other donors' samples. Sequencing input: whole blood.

The CDR3 region is CASSSIRRDRANIQYF. The CDR3 DNA is TGTGCCAGCAGCTCAATTCGCCGGGACAGGGCTAACATTCAGTACTTC. This chain links TRBV6-2 or TRBV6-3 with TRBJ2-4; 9 bases agree with TRBD1. The CDR3 length is 16 residues. Trimming took 6 bases from V and 7 from J; bases not matched to a gene: 13. Germline V lookup: CDR1 MNHEY, CDR2 SVGEGT.